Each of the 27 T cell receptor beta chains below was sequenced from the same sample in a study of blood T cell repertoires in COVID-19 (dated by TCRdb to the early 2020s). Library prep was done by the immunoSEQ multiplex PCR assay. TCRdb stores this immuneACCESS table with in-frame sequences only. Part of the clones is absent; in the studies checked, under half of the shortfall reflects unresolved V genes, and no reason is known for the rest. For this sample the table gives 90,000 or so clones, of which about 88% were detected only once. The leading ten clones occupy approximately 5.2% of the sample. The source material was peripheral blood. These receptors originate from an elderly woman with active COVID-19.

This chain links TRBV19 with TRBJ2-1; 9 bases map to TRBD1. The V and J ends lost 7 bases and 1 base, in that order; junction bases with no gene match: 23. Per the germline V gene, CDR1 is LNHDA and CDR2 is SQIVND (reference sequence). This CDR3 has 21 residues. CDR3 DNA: TGTGCCAGTACCGGCGCAACAGGGGGCGAATCACCCCCAAGTTCCTACAATGAGCAGTTCTTC. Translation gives CASTGATGGESPPSSYNEQFF.

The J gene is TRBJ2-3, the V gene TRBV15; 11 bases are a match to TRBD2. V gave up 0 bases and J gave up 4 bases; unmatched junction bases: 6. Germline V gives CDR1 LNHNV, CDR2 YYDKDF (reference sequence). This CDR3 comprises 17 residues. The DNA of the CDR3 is TGTGCCACCAGCAGAGATGGGCCTAGCGGGAGGCCAGATACGCAGTATTTT. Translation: CATSRDGPSGRPDTQYF.

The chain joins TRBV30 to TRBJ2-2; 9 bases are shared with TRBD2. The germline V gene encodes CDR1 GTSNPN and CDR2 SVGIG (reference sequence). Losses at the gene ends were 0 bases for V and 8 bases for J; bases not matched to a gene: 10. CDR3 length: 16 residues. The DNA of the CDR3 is TGTGCCTGGAGTGTAGCTAGCGGGATTTATAGGGGGGAGCTGTTTTTT. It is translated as CAWSVASGIYRGELFF. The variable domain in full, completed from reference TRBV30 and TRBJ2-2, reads SQTIHQWPATLVQPVGSPLSLECTVEGTSNPNLYWYRQAAGRGLQLLFYSVGIGQISSEVPQNLSASRPQDRQFILSSKKLLLSDSGFYLCAWSVASGIYRGELFFGEGSRLTVL.

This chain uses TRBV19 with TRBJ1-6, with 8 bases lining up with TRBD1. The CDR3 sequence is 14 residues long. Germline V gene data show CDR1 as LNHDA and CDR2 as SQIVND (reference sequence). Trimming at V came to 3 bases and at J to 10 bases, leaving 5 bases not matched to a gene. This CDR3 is CASSITGGRSPLHF. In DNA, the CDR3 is TGTGCCAGTAGTATCACAGGGGGAAGATCACCCCTCCACTTT.

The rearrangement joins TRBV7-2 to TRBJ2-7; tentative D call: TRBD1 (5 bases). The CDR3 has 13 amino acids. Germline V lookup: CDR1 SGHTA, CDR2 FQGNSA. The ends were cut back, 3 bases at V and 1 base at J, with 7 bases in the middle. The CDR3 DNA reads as TGTGCCAGCAGCTTCAGGGCTTCCTACGAGCAGTACTTC. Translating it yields CASSFRASYEQYF. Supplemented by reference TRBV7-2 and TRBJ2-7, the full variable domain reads GAGVSQSPSNKVTEKGKDVELRCDPISGHTALYWYRQSLGQGLEFLIYFQGNSAPDKSGLPSDRFSAERTGGSVSTLTIQRTQQEDSAVYLCASSFRASYEQYFGPGTRLTVT.

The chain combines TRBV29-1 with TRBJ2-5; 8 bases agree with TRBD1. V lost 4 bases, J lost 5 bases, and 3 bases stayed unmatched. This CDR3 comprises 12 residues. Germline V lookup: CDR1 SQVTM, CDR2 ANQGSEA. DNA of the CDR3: TGCAGCGTTGGATACAGGGGGGAGACCCAGTACTTC. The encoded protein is CSVGYRGETQYF.

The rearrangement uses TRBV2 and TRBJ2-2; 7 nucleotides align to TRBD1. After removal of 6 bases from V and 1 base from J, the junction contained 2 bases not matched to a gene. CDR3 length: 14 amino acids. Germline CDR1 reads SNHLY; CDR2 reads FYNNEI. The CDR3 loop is CASRGTVNTGELFF. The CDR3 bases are TGTGCCAGCAGGGGGACAGTGAACACCGGGGAGCTGTTTTTT.

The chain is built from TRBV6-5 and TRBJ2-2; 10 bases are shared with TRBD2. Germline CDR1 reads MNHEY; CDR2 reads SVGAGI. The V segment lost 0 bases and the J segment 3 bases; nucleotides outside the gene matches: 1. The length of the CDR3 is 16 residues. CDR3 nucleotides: TGTGCCAGCAGTTACTCAGCGGGAGGGGACACCGGGGAGCTGTTTTTT. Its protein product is CASSYSAGGDTGELFF.

The CDR3 DNA is TGTGCCAGTAGTATTTCGGGGGAACACACCGGGGAGCTGTTTTTT. Its translation: CASSISGEHTGELFF. This rearrangement joins TRBV19 to TRBJ2-2; D might be TRBD2 (6 bases). CDR1 is LNHDA, CDR2 SQIVND, per germline (reference sequence). Trimming stripped 3 bases from V and 3 bases from J, with 11 bases between. This CDR3 comprises 15 residues.

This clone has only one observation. The CDR3 is CASSPTGMRTDTQYF. The CDR3 DNA is TGTGCCAGCTCACCGACAGGGATGAGGACAGATACGCAGTATTTT. The chain recombines TRBV18 with TRBJ2-3, with 7 bases that match TRBD1. This CDR3 contains 15 residues. Germline V CDR1 and CDR2: KGHSH, LQKENI. V trimming: 3 bases; J trimming: 3 bases; junction bases outside the gene matches: 6.

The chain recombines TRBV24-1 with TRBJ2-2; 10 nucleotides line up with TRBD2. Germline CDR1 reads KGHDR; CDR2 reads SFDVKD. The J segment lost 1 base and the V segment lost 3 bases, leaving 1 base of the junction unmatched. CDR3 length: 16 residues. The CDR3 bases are TGTGCCACCAGTGATCCTAGCGGGGGGAACACCGGGGAGCTGTTTTTT. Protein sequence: CATSDPSGGNTGELFF.

The CDR3 coding sequence is TGCAGTGCTAGTCGACGAAGGACAGGGCAAAGGGAGGAAGCTTTCTTT. Translating gives CSASRRRTGQREEAFF. The rearrangement links TRBV20-1 to TRBJ1-1; TRBD1 matches at 8 bases. After removal of 3 bases from V and 8 bases from J, the junction contained 17 bases not matched to a gene. In germline, CDR1 is DFQATT, CDR2 SNEGSKA (reference sequence). The CDR3 has 16 residues.

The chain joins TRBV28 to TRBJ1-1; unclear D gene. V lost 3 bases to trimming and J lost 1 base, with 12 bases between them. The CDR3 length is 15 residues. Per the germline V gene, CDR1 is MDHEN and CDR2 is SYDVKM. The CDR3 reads CASSFSDFANTEAFF. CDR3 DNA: TGTGCCAGCAGTTTTTCCGACTTTGCGAACACTGAAGCTTTCTTT.

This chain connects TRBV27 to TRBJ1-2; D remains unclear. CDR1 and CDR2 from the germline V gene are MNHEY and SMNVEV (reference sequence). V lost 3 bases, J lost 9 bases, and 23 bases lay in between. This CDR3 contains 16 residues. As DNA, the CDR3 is TGTGCCAGCAGTTTGGGTCCCCCGCGGCTGACCTTAAGCTACACCTTC. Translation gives CASSLGPPRLTLSYTF.

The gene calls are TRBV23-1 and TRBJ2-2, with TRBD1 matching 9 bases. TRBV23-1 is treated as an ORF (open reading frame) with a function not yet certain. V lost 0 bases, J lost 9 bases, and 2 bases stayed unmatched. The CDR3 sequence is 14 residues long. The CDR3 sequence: CASSQSQGARELFF. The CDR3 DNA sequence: TGCGCCAGCAGTCAATCACAGGGGGCTCGGGAGCTGTTTTTT.

The CDR3 DNA sequence: TGCGCCAGCAGCCAAGATACAGGGGTGGATGGCTACACCTTC. Encoded protein: CASSQDTGVDGYTF. The chain is built from TRBV4-3 and TRBJ1-2; 7 bases are a match to TRBD1. V trimming: 0 bases; J trimming: 6 bases; junction bases outside the gene matches: 4. The CDR3 has 14 amino acids. CDR1 LGHNA and CDR2 YSLEER come from the germline V gene.

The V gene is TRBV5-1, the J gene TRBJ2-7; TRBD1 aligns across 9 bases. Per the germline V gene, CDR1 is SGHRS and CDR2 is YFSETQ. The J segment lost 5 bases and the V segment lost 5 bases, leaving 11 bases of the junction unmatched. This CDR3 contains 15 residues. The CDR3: CASRPTDRGIDEQYF. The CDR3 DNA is TGCGCCAGCAGACCCACTGACAGGGGGATCGACGAGCAGTACTTC.

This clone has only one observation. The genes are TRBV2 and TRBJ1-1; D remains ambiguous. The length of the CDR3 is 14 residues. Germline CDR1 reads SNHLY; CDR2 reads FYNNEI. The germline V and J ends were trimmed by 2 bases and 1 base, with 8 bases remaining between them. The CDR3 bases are TGTGCCAGCAGTGAAATGGGGAGGAACACTGAAGCTTTCTTT. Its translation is CASSEMGRNTEAFF.

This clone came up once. CDR3 nucleotide sequence: TGTGCCAGCAGTTTCTTGAGGGGGCGAACCGGGGAGCTGTTTTTT. It yields the protein CASSFLRGRTGELFF. The chain has TRBV28 and TRBJ2-2; 7 positions match TRBD1. Trimming took 3 bases from V and 5 from J; bases not matched to a gene: 6. The CDR3 length is 15 residues. Germline V CDR1 and CDR2: MDHEN, SYDVKM.

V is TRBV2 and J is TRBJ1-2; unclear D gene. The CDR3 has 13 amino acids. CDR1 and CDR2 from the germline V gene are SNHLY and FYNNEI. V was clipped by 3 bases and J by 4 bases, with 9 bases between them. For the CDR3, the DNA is TGTGCCAGCAGTGAGGAACAGACCTATGGCTACACCTTC. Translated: CASSEEQTYGYTF. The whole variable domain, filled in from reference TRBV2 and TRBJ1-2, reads EPEVTQTPSHQVTQMGQEVILRCVPISNHLYFYWYRQILGQKVEFLVSFYNNEISEKSEIFDDQFSVERPDGSNFTLKIRSTKLEDSAMYFCASSEEQTYGYTFGSGTRLTVV.

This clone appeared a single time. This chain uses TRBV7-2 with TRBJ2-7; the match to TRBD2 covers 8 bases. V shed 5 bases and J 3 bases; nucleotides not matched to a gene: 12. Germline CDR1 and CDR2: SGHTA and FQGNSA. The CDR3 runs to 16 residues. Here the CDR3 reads CASSPSGSGTYYEQYF. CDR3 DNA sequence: TGTGCCAGCAGCCCCTCGGGTAGCGGGACTTACTACGAGCAGTACTTC.

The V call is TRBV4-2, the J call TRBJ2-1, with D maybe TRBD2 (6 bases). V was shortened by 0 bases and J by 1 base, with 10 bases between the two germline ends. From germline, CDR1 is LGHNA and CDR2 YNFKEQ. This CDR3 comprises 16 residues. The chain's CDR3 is CASSQDFGGSYNEQFF. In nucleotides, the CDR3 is TGTGCCAGCAGCCAAGATTTCGGGGGTTCCTACAATGAGCAGTTCTTC.

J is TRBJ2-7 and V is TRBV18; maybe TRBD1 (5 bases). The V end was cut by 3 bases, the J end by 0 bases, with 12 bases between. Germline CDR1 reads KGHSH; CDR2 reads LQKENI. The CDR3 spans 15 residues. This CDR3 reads CASSPTYDSSYEQYF. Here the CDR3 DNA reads TGTGCCAGCTCACCTACTTATGACAGCTCCTACGAGCAGTACTTC.

CDR3 coding DNA: TGCGCCAGCTCTCGACAGTCGAACACCGGGGAGCTGTTTTTT. Translation gives CASSRQSNTGELFF. The rearrangement links TRBV5-1 to TRBJ2-2, with D possibly matching TRBD1 (5 bases). V was trimmed by 7 bases and J by 0 bases, leaving 10 bases between them. This CDR3 is built from 14 residues. Germline values: CDR1 SGHRS, CDR2 YFSETQ.

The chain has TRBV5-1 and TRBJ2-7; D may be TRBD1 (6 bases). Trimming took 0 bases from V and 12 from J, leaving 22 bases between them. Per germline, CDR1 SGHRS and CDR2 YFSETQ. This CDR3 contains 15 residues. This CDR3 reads CASSLEGDGGSRWYF. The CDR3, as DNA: TGCGCCAGCAGCTTGGAGGGGGACGGCGGCTCGAGGTGGTACTTC.

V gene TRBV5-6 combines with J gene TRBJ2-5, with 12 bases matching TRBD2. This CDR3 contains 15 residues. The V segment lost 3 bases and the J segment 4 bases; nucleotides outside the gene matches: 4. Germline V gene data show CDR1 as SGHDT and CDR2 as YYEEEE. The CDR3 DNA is TGTGCCAGCAGCTCCCTAGCGGGAGGGCCAGAGACCCAGTACTTC. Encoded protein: CASSSLAGGPETQYF.

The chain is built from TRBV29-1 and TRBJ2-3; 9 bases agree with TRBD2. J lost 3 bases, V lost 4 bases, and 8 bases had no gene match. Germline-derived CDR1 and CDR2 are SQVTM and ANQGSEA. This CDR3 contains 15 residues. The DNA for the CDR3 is TGCAGCGTTGTGGCGGGAGGGGGAGGGACAGATACGCAGTATTTT. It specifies CSVVAGGGGTDTQYF.